Below, 32 T cell receptor beta chains from the same sample are listed, as sequenced in a study of T-cell reconstitution after alpha-beta-depleted transplantation in children. For TCRbeta, the library was prepared with unique molecular identifiers. Using its own MiXCR run on the PCR reads, TCRdb lists one record per CDR3 protein. The sample lists a few hundred thousand distinct CDR3 sequences; over 20% were seen once. This material consisted of PBMCs, taken before TCRalphabeta/CD19-depleted stem cell transplant. These receptors were collected from a boy in the first two years of life with Wiskott-Aldrich syndrome, due to receive a stem cell transplant.

This clonotype occurred once. This rearrangement joins TRBV5-1 to TRBJ2-1, with 9 positions matching TRBD1. The CDR3 length is 18 residues. From germline, CDR1 is SGHRS and CDR2 YFSETQ. V trimming: 2 bases; J trimming: 2 bases; junction bases outside the gene matches: 11. The CDR3: CASSFGTGPGGTYNEQFF. DNA for the CDR3: TGCGCCAGCAGCTTCGGGACAGGGCCCGGCGGGACCTACAATGAGCAGTTCTTC.

This clonotype was seen a handful of times. The gene calls are TRBV29-1 and TRBJ1-1; D call uncertain. The germline V and J ends were trimmed by 4 bases and 0 bases, with 12 bases remaining between them. The CDR3 length is 14 residues. Germline lookup yields CDR1 SQVTM and CDR2 ANQGSEA. The CDR3 spells CSVAREPVNTEAFF. The CDR3 nucleotides read TGCAGCGTTGCGAGGGAGCCCGTGAACACTGAAGCTTTCTTT.

This clonotype came up a few times. V usage is TRBV25-1 and J usage is TRBJ2-1; D unresolved. This CDR3 is 12 amino acids long. The V end lost 5 bases, the J end lost 8 bases, and 10 bases lay between the germline ends. Germline V lookup: CDR1 MGHDK, CDR2 SYGVNS. The CDR3 sequence is CASSIRIDEQFF. In nucleotides, the CDR3 is TGTGCCAGCAGTATCCGGATCGATGAGCAGTTCTTC.

This clonotype was recorded once. The J gene is TRBJ2-2, the V gene TRBV5-1, with 7 bases fitting TRBD1. Germline V gene lookup returns CDR1 SGHRS and CDR2 YFSETQ. The J segment lost 1 base and the V segment lost 4 bases, leaving 1 base of the junction unmatched. The CDR3 contains 14 residues. The CDR3 region has the DNA TGCGCCAGCAGCGACAGGGAGAACACCGGGGAGCTGTTTTTT. It yields the protein CASSDRENTGELFF.

The chain recombines TRBV5-1 with TRBJ1-4; perhaps TRBD1 as D (5 bases). This CDR3 contains 13 residues. With 2 bases removed from V and 8 bases from J, the gap between germline ends came to 10 bases. Germline V gene lookup returns CDR1 SGHRS and CDR2 YFSETQ. The CDR3 DNA follows: TGCGCCAGCAGCTTTACCCAGGGCGAAAAACTGTTTTTT. Encoded protein: CASSFTQGEKLFF.

The rearrangement uses TRBV18 and TRBJ1-4, with TRBD1 identical over 7 bases. J gave up 4 bases and V 3 bases, and 8 bases lay outside the gene matches. Germline V lookup: CDR1 KGHSH, CDR2 LQKENI. The CDR3 consists of 16 residues. CDR3 residues: CASSPRVGQLNEKLFF. The DNA for the CDR3 is TGTGCCAGCTCACCGAGAGTGGGACAGCTTAATGAAAAACTGTTTTTT.

This clonotype was observed once. The chain employs TRBV9 and TRBJ2-1, with unresolved D. The V end was cut by 0 bases, the J end by 9 bases, with 10 bases between. The germline gives CDR1 SGDLS, CDR2 YYNGEE. The CDR3 contains 13 residues. The CDR3 spells CASSVGGPSEQFF. CDR3 nucleotide sequence: TGTGCCAGCAGCGTAGGAGGACCCAGTGAGCAGTTCTTC.

V and J are TRBV5-1 and TRBJ1-2, with D uncertain. This CDR3 comprises 12 residues. CDR1 is SGHRS, CDR2 YFSETQ, per germline. Trimming removed 4 bases from V and 7 bases from J, with 11 bases in between. The CDR3 sequence is CASSPQESGYTF. CDR3 nucleotides: TGCGCCAGCAGCCCGCAGGAGAGTGGCTACACCTTC.

The chain employs TRBV5-1 and TRBJ2-7; 9 nucleotides agree with TRBD2. V shed 4 bases and J 1 base; nucleotides not matched to a gene: 9. The CDR3 runs 16 residues. Germline V gene sequence: CDR1 SGHRS, CDR2 YFSETQ. In DNA, the CDR3 is TGCGCCAGCAGCCCCTTAGCGGGAGTATCTTCCTACGAGCAGTACTTC. Encoded protein: CASSPLAGVSSYEQYF.

The chain has TRBV5-6 and TRBJ1-2, with 7 bases matching TRBD1. The CDR3 totals 15 residues. V dropped 4 bases and J dropped 4; count of bases not matched to a gene: 10. CDR1 is SGHDT and CDR2 is YYEEEE in the germline V gene. CDR3 nucleotide sequence: TGTGCCAGCAGCAGCATAGACAGGGAAGGCTATGGCTACACCTTC. It encodes CASSSIDREGYGYTF.

The rearrangement joins TRBV9 to TRBJ2-5; 12 bases fit TRBD2. The CDR3 contains 16 residues. Unmatched junction bases numbered 4, after V lost 4 bases and J lost 0 bases. CDR1 and CDR2 (germline): SGDLS, YYNGEE. The DNA for the CDR3 is TGTGCCAGCAGCCGGACTAGCGGGACCTACCAAGAGACCCAGTACTTC. As protein: CASSRTSGTYQETQYF. The whole variable domain, remainder taken from reference TRBV9 and TRBJ2-5, is DSGVTQTPKHLITATGQRVTLRCSPRSGDLSVYWYQQSLDQGLQFLIQYYNGEERAKGNILERFSAQQFPDLHSELNLSSLELGDSALYFCASSRTSGTYQETQYFGPGTRLLVL.

This clonotype has only a few counts. This chain links TRBV20-1 with TRBJ2-7; TRBD2 matches at 9 bases. The CDR3 covers 15 residues. The germline V gene has CDR1 DFQATT and CDR2 SNEGSKA (reference sequence). J gave up 6 bases and V 1 base, and 10 bases lay outside the gene matches. The CDR3 DNA sequence: TGCAGTGCTAGAGTGCGCGGGAGGGGACGAGGCGAGCAGTACTTC. Translation gives CSARVRGRGRGEQYF.

This clonotype was seen more than once but under ten times. V and J are TRBV29-1 and TRBJ2-1; 11 bases fit TRBD2. Germline CDR1 reads SQVTM; CDR2 reads ANQGSEA. V shed 7 bases and J 7 bases; nucleotides not matched to a gene: 3. CDR3 length: 12 residues. The CDR3 DNA reads TGCAGCGGGGGGACTAGCGGAAATGAGCAGTTCTTC. Its protein is CSGGTSGNEQFF.

CDR3 region: CAISEYSGRAYEQFF. The CDR3 nucleotides read TGTGCCATCAGTGAATATAGCGGGAGGGCCTATGAGCAGTTCTTC. V gene TRBV10-3 combines with J gene TRBJ2-1, with TRBD2 matching over 11 bases. Germline loops: CDR1 ENHRY, CDR2 SYGVKD. This CDR3 is built from 15 residues. Trimming cost V 3 bases and J 8 bases; bases outside gene matches: 6.

The V gene is TRBV7-9, the J gene TRBJ1-1, with D uncertain. From germline, CDR1 is SEHNR and CDR2 FQNEAQ (reference sequence). The CDR3 has 15 amino acids. V dropped 2 bases and J dropped 5 bases, with 15 bases sitting between them. The CDR3 DNA is TGTGCCAGCAGCTTATACAGCTCTGGTCCAACTGAAGCTTTCTTT. It specifies CASSLYSSGPTEAFF.

This clonotype has just a few counts. This rearrangement joins TRBV7-7 to TRBJ2-2, with 7 bases identical to TRBD1. This CDR3 spans 15 amino acids. From germline, CDR1 is SSHAT and CDR2 FNYEAQ (reference sequence). J lost 5 bases, V lost 5 bases, and 8 bases had no gene match. CDR3 sequence: CASSRGQFNTGELFF. CDR3 sequence (DNA): TGTGCCAGCAGCCGGGGACAGTTTAATACCGGGGAGCTGTTTTTT.

V gene TRBV20-1 combines with J gene TRBJ1-6; TRBD1 aligns across 11 bases. CDR1 is DFQATT and CDR2 is SNEGSKA in the germline V gene (reference sequence). The CDR3 is made up of 14 amino acids. J was trimmed by 8 bases and V by 5 bases; bases with no gene match: 5. CDR3 in DNA: TGCAGTGCTGTGGACAGGGGGCTTTATTCACCCCTCCACTTT. This encodes CSAVDRGLYSPLHF.

The table lists this clonotype with a few counts. V and J are TRBV2 and TRBJ2-7, with D perhaps TRBD1 (5 bases). Germline CDR1 is SNHLY and CDR2 is FYNNEI. V was trimmed by 4 bases and J by 4 bases, leaving 14 bases between them. The CDR3 has 14 amino acids. The CDR3 bases are TGTGCCAGCAGTGTCGAGGTACAGGAATACGAGCAGTACTTC. This codes for CASSVEVQEYEQYF.

This clonotype showed up just a few times. The chain has TRBV3-1 and TRBJ2-5, with D tentatively TRBD2 (6 bases). Germline V gene sequence: CDR1 LGHDT, CDR2 YNNKEL (reference sequence). The CDR3 is 13 amino acids. V was trimmed by 8 bases and J by 5 bases, leaving 15 bases between them. In nucleotides, the CDR3 is TGTGCCAGCTTACCGGGAGCAGGGGAGACCCAGTACTTC. Protein: CASLPGAGETQYF.

This clonotype was seen a few times. The chain recombines TRBV6-1 with TRBJ2-2; TRBD2 matches at 10 bases. V shed 6 bases, J shed 4 bases, and the junction held 8 bases outside the gene matches. In germline, CDR1 is MNHNS, CDR2 SASEGT. The CDR3 length is 16 residues. Written as DNA, the CDR3 is TGTGCCAGCAGACCTCAGCGGGAGGGTAGCACCGGGGAGCTGTTTTTT. Translating gives CASRPQREGSTGELFF.

This clonotype was picked up a small number of times. The chain uses TRBV13 and TRBJ1-1; possible D gene TRBD1, 5 bases. Trimming cost V 1 base and J 3 bases, with 12 bases left between them. CDR1 and CDR2 (germline): PRHDT, FYEKMQ (reference sequence). The CDR3 has 15 amino acids. The CDR3 DNA sequence: TGTGCCAGCAGCTTAGTACAGTCGGGACACACTGAAGCTTTCTTT. The encoded protein is CASSLVQSGHTEAFF.

Only a few counts were recorded for this clonotype. The chain combines TRBV7-9 with TRBJ2-5; tentative D call: TRBD2 (5 bases). The CDR3 runs 14 residues. Trimming left V 5 bases short and J 4 bases short, with 14 bases between. Germline CDR1 is SEHNR and CDR2 is FQNEAQ (reference sequence). This CDR3 is CASSTRGVRETQYF. The CDR3 nucleotides read TGTGCCAGCAGCACTCGGGGAGTCCGAGAGACCCAGTACTTC.

There are a few counts of this clonotype. This chain links TRBV6-8 with TRBJ2-2, with D hard to call. CDR1 is MNHGY, CDR2 SAAAGT, per germline. CDR3 length: 15 amino acids. Trimming took 3 bases from V and 3 from J, leaving 11 bases between them. The CDR3 coding sequence is TGTGCCAGCAGTTATAGGGTTGAGGACACCGGGGAGCTGTTTTTT. Translated, it gives CASSYRVEDTGELFF.

The chain employs TRBV10-3 and TRBJ2-5; 7 bases are a match to TRBD1. Germline V gene sequence: CDR1 ENHRY, CDR2 SYGVKD. J lost 4 bases, V lost 6 bases, and 2 bases had no gene match. The CDR3 totals 12 residues. Here the CDR3 DNA reads TGTGCCATCAGACAGGGGCGAGAGACCCAGTACTTC. It translates to CAIRQGRETQYF.

V is TRBV5-1 and J is TRBJ2-7; D is unclear. CDR3 length equals 16 residues. Trimming removed 1 base from V and 3 bases from J, with 17 bases in between. The germline V gene has CDR1 SGHRS and CDR2 YFSETQ. The CDR3 DNA reads as TGCGCCAGCAGCTTGTCCCGCCGCCCTCTTGGCTACGAGCAGTACTTC. Translation: CASSLSRRPLGYEQYF.

The rearrangement joins TRBV7-2 to TRBJ1-2; D is undetermined. The V end lost 1 base, the J end lost 5 bases, and 14 bases lay between the germline ends. CDR3 size: 15 residues. Germline CDR1 reads SGHTA; CDR2 reads FQGNSA. The CDR3 region has the DNA TGTGCCAGCAGCTTAGTGGTGGCCTCCCGGTATGGCTACACCTTC. Translated, it gives CASSLVVASRYGYTF.

This clonotype was seen more than once but under ten times. This chain uses TRBV20-1 with TRBJ2-3; a weak D match, TRBD1 (7 bases). CDR1 is DFQATT, CDR2 SNEGSKA, per germline (reference sequence). The CDR3 runs 13 residues. The CDR3 loop reads CANRQGGTDTQYF. The DNA of the CDR3 is TGCGCTAACCGACAGGGAGGTACAGATACGCAGTATTTT.

This CDR3 is CASTLGQGLDEQYF. For the CDR3, the DNA is TGTGCCAGCACCTTAGGACAGGGGCTAGACGAGCAGTACTTC. The chain joins TRBV12-3 or TRBV12-4 to TRBJ2-7; 9 nucleotides align to TRBD1. V was pared by 7 bases and J by 5 bases, with 9 bases of the junction left unmatched. This CDR3 has 14 residues.

A few counts support this clonotype. V gene TRBV30 combines with J gene TRBJ2-3, with a tentative D call TRBD1 (6 bases). V was cut by 4 bases and J by 2 bases, with 16 bases left in between. This CDR3 is built from 15 residues. The V gene's germline CDR1 is GTSNPN and CDR2 SVGIG (reference sequence). The CDR3 nucleotides read TGTGCCTGGACACGGCTGGACAGAAACACAGATACGCAGTATTTT. Translated, it gives CAWTRLDRNTDTQYF.

This clonotype was seen only a few times. This chain links TRBV24-1 with TRBJ2-3; 13 bases map to TRBD2. With V trimmed by 3 bases and J by 6 bases, 5 bases remained unmatched. The CDR3 loop spans 16 amino acids. Looked up from germline, CDR1 is KGHDR and CDR2 is SFDVKD. DNA of the CDR3: TGTGCCACCAGTGATCGCGGACTAGCGGGAGAGGATACGCAGTATTTT. Its protein is CATSDRGLAGEDTQYF.

The chain has TRBV5-1 and TRBJ2-3; TRBD2 matches at 9 bases. This CDR3 spans 16 amino acids. V shed 0 bases, J shed 6 bases, and the junction held 8 bases outside the gene matches. The germline CDR1 and CDR2 sequences are SGHRS and YFSETQ. The CDR3 protein is CASSLEIAGEVDTQYF. The CDR3 DNA reads as TGCGCCAGCAGCTTGGAGATAGCGGGAGAGGTCGATACGCAGTATTTT. Full variable domain (rest looked up from reference TRBV5-1 and TRBJ2-3): KAGVTQTPRYLIKTRGQQVTLSCSPISGHRSVSWYQQTPGQGLQFLFEYFSETQRNKGNFPGRFSGRQFSNSRSEMNVSTLELGDSALYLCASSLEIAGEVDTQYFGPGTRLTVL.

V is TRBV4-1 and J is TRBJ1-2; no clear D gene. Deletions cut 1 base from V and 3 bases from J, with 6 bases between. CDR3 size: 13 residues. The germline V gene encodes CDR1 MGHRA and CDR2 YSYEKL. DNA of the CDR3: TGCGCCAGCAGCCAAGTTGGGTACTATGGCTACACCTTC. It is translated as CASSQVGYYGYTF.